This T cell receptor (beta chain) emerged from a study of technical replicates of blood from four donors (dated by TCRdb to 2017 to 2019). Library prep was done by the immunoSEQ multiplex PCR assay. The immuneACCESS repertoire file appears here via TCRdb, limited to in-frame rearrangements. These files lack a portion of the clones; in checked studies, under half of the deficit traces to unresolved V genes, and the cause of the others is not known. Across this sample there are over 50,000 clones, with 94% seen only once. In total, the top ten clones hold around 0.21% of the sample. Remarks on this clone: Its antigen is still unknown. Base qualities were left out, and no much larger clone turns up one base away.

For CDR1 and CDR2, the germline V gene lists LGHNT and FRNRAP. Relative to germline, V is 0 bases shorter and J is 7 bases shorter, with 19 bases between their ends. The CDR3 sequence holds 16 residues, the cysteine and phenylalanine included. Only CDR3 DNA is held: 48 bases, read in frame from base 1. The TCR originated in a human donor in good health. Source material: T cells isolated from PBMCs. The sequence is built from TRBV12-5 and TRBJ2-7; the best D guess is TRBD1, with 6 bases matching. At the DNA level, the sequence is TGTGCTAGTGGTTTGGTTGTGGGGGACACACCGGGAGAGCAGTACTTC. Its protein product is CASGLVVGDTPGEQYF.